The TCR beta chain under discussion was sequenced for a study of alternative splicing in chronic myeloid leukemia remission (dated by TCRdb to about 2020). Regarding the study in general: Peripheral blood from chronic-phase CML patients at diagnosis and remission was profiled by RNA sequencing and compared with healthy donors. Median ages of roughly 54 years at diagnosis, roughly 58 at remission and roughly 40 for healthy controls were recorded. Female/male counts were 11/5 for diagnosis samples, 8/3 for remission samples and 2/4 for controls. Trizol was used to extract total RNA from peripheral blood mononuclear cells of diagnosis, remission and control samples. General study outcomes and caveats: Blood cell composition at remission was reconfigured to resemble lymphoid cell-enriched normal controls. Blood cell composition differed strongly depending on the timepoint, moving from an enrichment of myeloid progenitors at diagnosis to an enrichment of mature lymphoid cells at remission.

The receptor library was made with bulk RNA-seq. The TruSeq Stranded RNA sample prep kit was used to generate libraries of poly-A-enriched mRNA from an input of approximately 1 ug total RNA. Paired-end sequencing was carried out on a HiSeq 2500, and each sample was sequenced in triplicate. RNA-seq read length was 125 nucleotides per mate. The study's processing was this. Reads were trimmed and aligned to hg38 using STAR v2.7, and quality control was performed with FASTQC, RSeQC and multiqc. Salmon 0.14.1 was used to quantify gene expression levels as transcripts per million (TPM). Principal component analysis suggested that transcriptomic profiles were not driven by trial, library batch, sequencing batch, treatment regimen or sex. Based on TCRdb reprocessing of the reads, there is one entry per CDR3 protein sequence, and DNA is missing. It is TCRdb's table, rather than the study itself, that gives the V and J calls and clone size. The sample table shows 350 to 400 distinct CDR3 sequences, and 98% are seen once. The biggest ten clones account for around 6.5% of the sample.

As normal controls, peripheral blood was provided by six healthy donors. CDR1 and CDR2, looked up from the germline V gene, are SNHLY and FYNNEI. The CDR3 runs 12 amino acids, cysteine and phenylalanine included. The nucleotide record is missing. As regards this clonotype: The specificity of this receptor is unknown.

Input material: PBMCs. The sequence links TRBV2 to TRBJ1-2. The origin of this receptor is a person aged 25 to 49 in good health. Here the CDR3 is given as CASSGDNYGYTF. With the rest looked up from the reference TRBV2 and TRBJ1-2 genes rather than sequenced, the full variable domain is EPEVTQTPSHQVTQMGQEVILRCVPISNHLYFYWYRQILGQKVEFLVSFYNNEISEKSEIFDDQFSVERPDGSNFTLKIRSTKLEDSAMYFCASSGDNYGYTFGSGTRLTVV.